A single T cell receptor beta chain is shown here with its context. Its antigen is still unknown. No DNA is shown, since the ends of the CDR3 on it are uncertain; the CDR3 is the one TCRdb lists. The data belong to a study of T-cell reconstitution after alpha-beta-depleted transplantation in children. The CDR3 contains 17 residues when both ends are counted. Molecular barcoding with unique molecular identifiers was used for the TCRbeta library. TCRdb processed the PCR reads anew with MiXCR; each CDR3 protein has one entry. The sample shows around 45,000 distinct CDR3 sequences, 40% to 65% of them seen only once. Study-level findings and limits: Where some patients showed high TCRbeta diversity at day 60, it came from recipient T cells and thymic progenitors that had survived. Most T-cell counts and diversity one year after the transplant came from T cells that were newly produced. Reported findings indicate that, about two months after transplant, alpha-beta T cells came from several hundred expanded clones, which were derived from non-depleted graft cells.

This receptor was obtained from a boy younger than two with SCID, due to receive a stem cell transplant. Here the sequenced sample was peripheral blood, taken before TCRalphabeta/CD19-depleted stem cell transplant. This rearrangement joins TRBV5-2 to TRBJ2-6; TRBD1 reflects the table's D call only, with no check against the DNA. TRBV5-2 is deemed a pseudogene. CDR3 loop: CASSWGQGAGGANVLTF.